This is a list of T cell receptor beta chains from one sample in a study of cytomegalovirus exposure and HLA in healthy donors. Measured with immunoSEQ multiplex PCR; TCRdb has only the in-frame clones, and not every one. The table lists more than 95,000 clones, around 15% of them singletons. Sequenced input: PBMCs. All receptors derive from a female donor in good health and CMV-seronegative. CDR3s include the opening cysteine and the closing phenylalanine or tryptophan. The D gene is left open where the match is weak. The size entry is marked missing in some rows and otherwise reads once, few, many or a size class.

TRBV19	TRBD1	few	TRBJ1-4	TGTGCCAGTAACGACGCGACAGGGCGTGGGGAAAAACTGTTTTTT	CASNDATGRGEKLFF
TRBV5-1	NA	few	TRBJ2-7	TGCGCCAGCAGCTCCGGGACAAATCCCTACGAGCAGTACTTC	CASSSGTNPYEQYF
TRBV5-1	TRBD1	few	TRBJ1-1	TGCGCCAGCAGCTTGAGGGACAGGTTGGAAGCTTTCTTT	CASSLRDRLEAFF
TRBV12-5	TRBD1	NA	TRBJ1-5	TGTGCTAGTGGTTTGCAAGACAGGGGTCAGTGGCCCCAGCATTTT	CASGLQDRGQWPQHF
TRBV7-2	TRBD2	NA	TRBJ2-5	TGTGCCAGCAGCTTAGAACGGCGGGGGGGCCAAGAGACCCAGTACTTC	CASSLERRGGQETQYF
TRBV5-8	TRBD1	few	TRBJ2-7	TGTGCCAGCACCCGGACAGGGTCTTACGAGCAGTACTTC	CASTRTGSYEQYF
TRBV7-8	NA	NA	TRBJ2-7	TGTGCCAGCAGCTTAGCGCCGCCTAGCAGCGAGCAGTACTTC	CASSLAPPSSEQYF
TRBV5-6	TRBD1	NA	TRBJ1-4	TGTGCCAGCAGCCTGACGACAGGGCCTAATGAAAAACTGTTTTTT	CASSLTTGPNEKLFF
TRBV6-4	TRBD1	few	TRBJ1-6	TGTGCCAGCAGTGAAACAGGGGTTAATTCACCCCTCCACTTT	CASSETGVNSPLHF
TRBV9	NA	once	TRBJ2-3	TGTGCCAGCAGCGGGATAAGCGGAGGGGCAGATACGCAGTATTTT	CASSGISGGADTQYF
TRBV12-5	NA	few	TRBJ2-2	TGTGCTAGTGGCCCGGGCGGGGGCTCGAGATACATCGGGGAGCTGTTTTTT	CASGPGGGSRYIGELFF
TRBV5-1	NA	few	TRBJ2-3	TGCGCCAGCAGCTTGGCGCGCGGGTCGGCAGATACGCAGTATTTT	CASSLARGSADTQYF